The next 2 T cell receptor beta chains were all read from a single sample in a study of cytotoxic CD8 clonotypes in ibrutinib-treated CLL (dated by TCRdb to about 2021). The time point label on this specimen signifies: progressive disease on ibrutinib. Library preparation employed the immunoSEQ multiplex PCR assay. Entries here come from immuneACCESS through TCRdb and include only in-frame sequences with V and J called. Some clones fail to appear in such tables; in the studies checked, an unresolved V gene covers under half of the shortfall, and the cause of the remainder is unknown. The table for this sample lists around 160,000 clones; roughly 90% of them were counted only once. The biggest ten clones account for 3% to 3.5% of the sample. The source material was PBMCs, sampled at disease progression, from a patient treated with ibrutinib. The origin of the receptors is a human donor with chronic lymphocytic leukemia.

The CDR3 spells CASSTGLAGFGEQFF. CDR3 bases: TGTGCCAGCAGCACCGGACTAGCGGGATTCGGTGAGCAGTTCTTC. This chain joins TRBV5-8 and TRBJ2-1; 12 nucleotides line up with TRBD2. In germline, CDR1 is SGHTS, CDR2 YDEGEE. CDR3 length: 15 amino acids. Germline trimming cut 4 bases from V and 9 bases from J; bases unmatched to any gene: 8.

The rearrangement joins TRBV5-4 to TRBJ1-4, with a tentative D call TRBD1 (6 bases). CDR1 is SGHNT and CDR2 is YYREEE in the germline V gene (reference sequence). The ends were cut back, 0 bases at V and 3 bases at J, with 9 bases in the middle. The CDR3 is made up of 15 amino acids. The CDR3 region is CASSLDRAANEKLFF. CDR3 coding DNA: TGTGCCAGCAGCTTGGACAGGGCAGCTAATGAAAAACTGTTTTTT. The complete variable domain, with remaining parts taken from reference TRBV5-4 and TRBJ1-4, reads ETGVTQSPTHLIKTRGQQVTLRCSSQSGHNTVSWYQQALGQGPQFIFQYYREEENGRGNFPPRFSGLQFPNYSSELNVNALELDDSALYLCASSLDRAANEKLFFGSGTQLSVL.